This entry lists 30 T cell receptor beta chains sequenced from one sample in a study of shared clonotypes between healthy human individuals. TCRdb keeps only in-frame clones here, not all; method: immunoSEQ multiplex PCR. The table shows about 460,000 clones, with around 77% occurring only once. The sequencing input was PBMCs. These receptors all come from a woman in her forties in good health. Some clones in this sample may be carry-over from other donors' samples.

The genes are TRBV27 and TRBJ2-7; no firm D call. CDR1 is MNHEY and CDR2 is SMNVEV in the germline V gene (reference sequence). V lost 6 bases and J 1 base, leaving 10 bases between the germline ends. CDR3 length: 13 residues. The CDR3 nucleotides read TGTGCCAGCAGCGTAGGGCCTTCCTACGAGCAGTACTTC. Protein product: CASSVGPSYEQYF.

The chain couples TRBV19 to TRBJ2-2, with TRBD2 matching over 7 bases. Germline loops: CDR1 LNHDA, CDR2 SQIVND (reference sequence). J was trimmed by 6 bases and V by 3 bases; bases with no gene match: 13. CDR3 size: 17 residues. CDR3 nucleotide sequence: TGTGCCAGTAGTATTGGGAGGACTAGACGCTATTCCGGGGAGCTGTTTTTT. Translated: CASSIGRTRRYSGELFF. The whole variable domain, filled in from reference TRBV19 and TRBJ2-2, reads DGGITQSPKYLFRKEGQNVTLSCEQNLNHDAMYWYRQDPGQGLRLIYYSQIVNDFQKGDIAEGYSVSREKKESFPLTVTSAQKNPTAFYLCASSIGRTRRYSGELFFGEGSRLTVL.

The genes are TRBV11-2 and TRBJ2-5; tentative D call: TRBD1 (5 bases). The better agreement between TRBJ2-7 and the DNA end casts doubt on the J call. Germline-derived CDR1 and CDR2 are SGHAT and FQNNGV. This CDR3 has 15 residues. CDR3 nucleotide sequence: TGTGCCAGCAGCCAAGGGAACCAGGGCTCCTACGAGCAGTACTTC. It yields the protein CASSQGNQGSYEQYF.

In its sample, this clone was seen a few times. The CDR3 loop is CASKKTGGLNEQFF. The CDR3 region has the DNA TGTGCCAGCAAAAAGACTGGCGGCCTCAATGAGCAGTTCTTC. The chain joins TRBV5-4 to TRBJ2-1; no clear D. Germline values: CDR1 SGHNT, CDR2 YYREEE (reference sequence). The CDR3 extends over 14 amino acids. Trimming pared 6 bases from V and 6 bases from J, leaving 16 bases between.

The CDR3 bases are TGCGCCAGCAGCTTGGGGTCGGGAGGGGTCGCCGCAGATACGCAGTATTTT. Amino acid sequence: CASSLGSGGVAADTQYF. The V and J genes are TRBV5-1 and TRBJ2-3, with 8 nucleotides matching TRBD2. The length of the CDR3 is 17 residues. CDR1 and CDR2 (germline): SGHRS, YFSETQ. Trimming cost V 0 bases and J 4 bases; bases outside gene matches: 10.

V is TRBV28 and J is TRBJ1-5; 7 nucleotides agree with TRBD1. CDR3 length: 12 amino acids. Unmatched junction bases numbered 3, after V lost 6 bases and J lost 7 bases. Germline loops: CDR1 MDHEN, CDR2 SYDVKM. Here the CDR3 reads CASRLQGQPQHF. The CDR3 DNA follows: TGTGCCAGCAGGCTACAGGGGCAGCCCCAGCATTTT.

The J gene is TRBJ2-5, the V gene TRBV27; D ambiguous. The germline V gene encodes CDR1 MNHEY and CDR2 SMNVEV (reference sequence). The ends were cut back, 5 bases at V and 5 bases at J, with 12 bases in the middle. The CDR3 contains 13 residues. Here the CDR3 DNA reads TGTGCCAGCAGTCCCCGTACGCCCGAGACCCAGTACTTC. Protein product: CASSPRTPETQYF.

The genes are TRBV5-5 and TRBJ2-1; 7 bases line up with TRBD1. In germline, CDR1 is SGHKS, CDR2 YYEKEE (reference sequence). V gave up 4 bases and J gave up 8 bases; unmatched junction bases: 15. CDR3 length: 16 residues. The CDR3 region has the DNA TGTGCCAGCAGCAAAGACAGGGTGGGGACACAGGATGAGCAGTTCTTC. Translation: CASSKDRVGTQDEQFF.

CDR3 sequence reads: CSAPRLSEQYF. The CDR3 DNA reads as TGCAGTGCTCCCCGACTCTCCGAGCAGTACTTC. The chain links TRBV20-1 to TRBJ2-7, with D unclear. Germline CDR1 DFQATT, CDR2 SNEGSKA (reference sequence). V gave up 5 bases and J gave up 6 bases, with 11 bases separating them. The CDR3 length is 11 residues.

This rearrangement joins TRBV2 to TRBJ1-1; D perhaps matches TRBD1 (6 bases). Germline V gene lookup returns CDR1 SNHLY and CDR2 FYNNEI. The V and J ends lost 5 bases and 7 bases respectively, with 17 bases between them. This CDR3 has 14 amino acids. In DNA form, the CDR3 reads TGTGCCAGCAGTCCAAACGGTCGGGGGCTTGAAGCTTTCTTT. Translation gives CASSPNGRGLEAFF.

A remark on this clone: This likely stems from a read error, as it lies one base from a far larger clone. The V call is TRBV28, the J call TRBJ2-7, with 8 positions matching TRBD2. Germline CDR1 is MDHEN and CDR2 is SYDVKM. The length of the CDR3 is 15 residues. The ends lost 7 bases at V and 3 bases at J; junction bases unmatched: 11. CDR3: CASTTAGGSLYEQYF. In DNA form, the CDR3 reads TGTGCCAGCACCACCGCGGGGGGTTCCCTCTACGAGCAGTACTTC.

The chain carries TRBV19 and TRBJ1-5; the D gene is possibly TRBD1 (5 bases). The CDR3 is 12 residues long. Germline V CDR1 and CDR2: LNHDA, SQIVND (reference sequence). V was clipped by 3 bases and J by 7 bases, with 7 bases between them. The CDR3 loop reads CASSMRGQPQHF. The CDR3 DNA reads TGTGCCAGTAGTATGCGGGGGCAGCCCCAGCATTTT.

CDR3 sequence: CASSLGTGALRGSYEQYF. DNA for the CDR3: TGTGCCAGCAGCTTGGGGACAGGGGCACTGAGGGGTTCCTACGAGCAGTACTTC. The chain recombines TRBV5-5 with TRBJ2-5; 9 bases map to TRBD1. Gene TRBJ2-7 matches the end of the DNA better, so the J call may be wrong. Germline CDR1 reads SGHKS; CDR2 reads YYEKEE (reference sequence). This CDR3 has 18 residues.

The chain joins TRBV5-1 to TRBJ1-1, with D maybe TRBD1 (6 bases). There are 15 residues in the CDR3. Germline CDR1 SGHRS, CDR2 YFSETQ. V lost 0 bases, J lost 2 bases, and 11 bases lay in between. The CDR3 loop reads CASSLGSGGNTEAFF. Here the CDR3 DNA reads TGCGCCAGCAGCTTGGGGAGTGGGGGCAACACTGAAGCTTTCTTT.

As regards this clone: A much more abundant neighbour one base away suggests this may be a read error. J is TRBJ1-3 and V is TRBV28; D gene ambiguous. In germline, CDR1 is MDHEN, CDR2 SYDVKM. This CDR3 spans 17 amino acids. The CDR3: CASSLDRVIYSGNIIYF. In DNA, the CDR3 is TGTGCCAGCAGTTTAGATCGGGTCATCTACTCTGGAAACATCATATATTTT.

The chain recombines TRBV30 with TRBJ2-2; D uncertain. Trimming took off 7 bases at V and 4 bases at J, with 13 bases between the two ends. Germline lookup yields CDR1 GTSNPN and CDR2 SVGIG (reference sequence). There are 13 residues in the CDR3. The CDR3 DNA is TGTGCCTCCGAGTCCGGATTCACCGGGGAGCTGTTTTTT. Amino acids: CASESGFTGELFF.

Comments on this clone: It differs at one base from a far larger clone, so likely a read error. The J gene is TRBJ1-2, the V gene TRBV30; perhaps TRBD1 as D (5 bases). The CDR3 is made up of 19 amino acids. Germline-derived CDR1 and CDR2 are GTSNPN and SVGIG (reference sequence). CDR3 sequence (DNA): TGTGCCTGGAGTGGAACAATGTTTTACGGACGCCAAAGGGACTATGGCTACATCTTC. It codes for CAWSGTMFYGRQRDYGYIF.

The V and J genes are TRBV7-2 and TRBJ2-7; D call uncertain. This CDR3 has 13 amino acids. Germline V gene data show CDR1 as SGHTA and CDR2 as FQGNSA. Trimming shortened V by 1 base and J by 6 bases, and 10 bases separated the two germline ends. In DNA, the CDR3 is TGTGCCAGCAGCTTAGAACAGCCAAGCGAGCAGTACTTC. Translation: CASSLEQPSEQYF. The whole variable domain, filled in from reference TRBV7-2 and TRBJ2-7, reads GAGVSQSPSNKVTEKGKDVELRCDPISGHTALYWYRQSLGQGLEFLIYFQGNSAPDKSGLPSDRFSAERTGGSVSTLTIQRTQQEDSAVYLCASSLEQPSEQYFGPGTRLTVT.

This chain connects TRBV4-2 to TRBJ2-7; 7 nucleotides align to TRBD1. V lost 1 base, J lost 2 bases, and 2 bases stayed unmatched. The CDR3 spans 14 residues. Germline CDR1 LGHNA, CDR2 YNFKEQ. CDR3 loop: CASSQGDSPYEQYF. The CDR3 DNA is TGTGCCAGCAGCCAAGGGGACAGTCCCTACGAGCAGTACTTC.

Note on this clone: A far larger clone is off by one base, so a read error is likely. V is TRBV9 and J is TRBJ1-1; 9 nucleotides agree with TRBD1. Losses at the gene ends were 3 bases for V and 6 bases for J; bases not matched to a gene: 9. CDR1 is SGDLS and CDR2 is YYNGEE in the germline V gene. This CDR3 has 15 residues. The CDR3 sequence is CASSAGGQGHSEAFF. DNA of the CDR3: TGTGCCAGCAGCGCAGGGGGACAGGGCCATTCTGAAGCTTTCTTT. Drawing the rest from reference TRBV9 and TRBJ1-1, the complete variable domain is DSGVTQTPKHLITATGQRVTLRCSPRSGDLSVYWYQQSLDQGLQFLIQYYNGEERAKGNILERFSAQQFPDLHSELNLSSLELGDSALYFCASSAGGQGHSEAFFGQGTRLTVV.

As to this clone: It is likely a read error, because the conserved phenylalanine at the end of the CDR3 is missing. The V call is TRBV5-1, the J call TRBJ2-7, with 8 bases matching TRBD2. V shed 0 bases and J 2 bases; nucleotides not matched to a gene: 1. From germline, CDR1 is SGHRS and CDR2 YFSETQ. The CDR3 has 14 residues. Written as DNA, the CDR3 is TGCGCCAGCAGCTTGGAAGCGGGAGCCTACGAGCAGTACCTC. It is translated as CASSLEAGAYEQYL.

The V gene is TRBV15, the J gene TRBJ2-1; no clear D. This CDR3 comprises 14 residues. Germline-derived CDR1 and CDR2 are LNHNV and YYDKDF (reference sequence). V was trimmed by 0 bases and J by 9 bases, leaving 12 bases between them. DNA for the CDR3: TGTGCCACCAGCAGAGACGCTAGGCGTGGTGAGCAGTTCTTC. Translated: CATSRDARRGEQFF.

In the case of this clone: A read error is possible here, since a much larger clone lies one base away. The CDR3 loop reads CASSQDMGGRDTQNF. CDR3 DNA: TGCGCCAGCAGCCAGGACATGGGAGGGAGGGATACGCAGAATTTT. The chain recombines TRBV4-3 with TRBJ2-3; TRBD2 agrees at 7 bases. The CDR3 consists of 15 residues. In germline, CDR1 is LGHNA, CDR2 YSLEER.

This clone appeared a few times. The sample holds other DNA sequences that translate to the same CDR3. This sequence joins TRBV7-3 and TRBJ2-7, with D perhaps TRBD2 (5 bases). Germline values: CDR1 SGHTA, CDR2 FQGTGA. The CDR3 is 13 amino acids. Trimming left V 0 bases short and J 3 bases short, with 6 bases between. In nucleotides, the CDR3 is TGTGCCAGCAGCTTAACCGGAGGCTACGAGCAGTACTTC. Its translation is CASSLTGGYEQYF.

The V and J genes are TRBV19 and TRBJ2-7; 9 nucleotides agree with TRBD1. The germline V gene has CDR1 LNHDA and CDR2 SQIVND (reference sequence). V trimming: 4 bases; J trimming: 3 bases; junction bases outside the gene matches: 13. The CDR3 has 17 amino acids. CDR3 region: CASSNRGPGSNYYEQYF. CDR3 coding DNA: TGTGCCAGTAGTAACAGGGGGCCGGGATCCAACTACTACGAGCAGTACTTC.

A note on this clone: The same CDR3 can be traced to other DNA sequences in this sample. The chain combines TRBV5-6 with TRBJ1-2, with D maybe TRBD1 (5 bases). CDR3 length equals 15 residues. Looked up from germline, CDR1 is SGHDT and CDR2 is YYEEEE. V was pared by 9 bases and J by 0 bases, with 18 bases between. CDR3: CATRRQSRANYGYTF. The CDR3 DNA reads TGTGCCACCCGAAGACAGTCGCGGGCTAACTATGGCTACACCTTC. Drawing the rest from reference TRBV5-6 and TRBJ1-2, the complete variable domain is DAGVTQSPTHLIKTRGQQVTLRCSPKSGHDTVSWYQQALGQGPQFIFQYYEEEERQRGNFPDRFSGHQFPNYSSELNVNALLLGDSALYLCATRRQSRANYGYTFGSGTRLTVV.

In this sample, this clone turned up a few times. Mismatch with germline at one junction end may stem from a read error. The chain employs TRBV6-1 and TRBJ2-1, with D unresolved. This CDR3 contains 14 residues. CDR1 is MNHNS, CDR2 SASEGT, per germline. The CDR3 is CASSGDGSHNEQFF. The DNA for the CDR3 is TGTGCCAGCAGTGGTGACGGCTCCCACAATGAGCAGTTCTTC.

For this clone: The likely explanation is a read error, given a far larger clone one base away. The same CDR3 arises from other DNA sequences in this sample as well. V usage is TRBV6-4 and J usage is TRBJ2-3; 8 bases are a match to TRBD2. Germline CDR1 and CDR2: MRHNA and SNTAGT. The CDR3 has 14 residues. This CDR3 is CASSSGKDLDTQYF. CDR3 sequence (DNA): TGCGCCAGCAGTAGCGGGAAAGACTTGGATACGCAGTATTTT.

The gene calls are TRBV7-2 and TRBJ2-7; D perhaps matches TRBD2 (6 bases). This CDR3 contains 17 residues. V was trimmed by 5 bases and J by 2 bases, leaving 22 bases between them. The germline V gene encodes CDR1 SGHTA and CDR2 FQGNSA. CDR3 in amino acids: CASSHPNAGLNPYEQYF. The CDR3, as DNA: TGTGCCAGCAGCCATCCTAATGCGGGGCTAAACCCCTACGAGCAGTACTTC. The full variable domain, its missing parts supplied by reference TRBV7-2 and TRBJ2-7, is GAGVSQSPSNKVTEKGKDVELRCDPISGHTALYWYRQSLGQGLEFLIYFQGNSAPDKSGLPSDRFSAERTGGSVSTLTIQRTQQEDSAVYLCASSHPNAGLNPYEQYFGPGTRLTVT.

This clone was picked up one time. CDR3 loop: CASSLRDRGLEQYF. The CDR3 DNA follows: TGTGCCAGCAGCCTCCGGGACAGGGGGCTCGAGCAGTACTTC. The rearrangement joins TRBV27 to TRBJ2-7, with TRBD1 matching 12 bases. The CDR3 runs to 14 residues. V dropped 6 bases and J dropped 6; count of bases not matched to a gene: 6. The germline V gene has CDR1 MNHEY and CDR2 SMNVEV (reference sequence).